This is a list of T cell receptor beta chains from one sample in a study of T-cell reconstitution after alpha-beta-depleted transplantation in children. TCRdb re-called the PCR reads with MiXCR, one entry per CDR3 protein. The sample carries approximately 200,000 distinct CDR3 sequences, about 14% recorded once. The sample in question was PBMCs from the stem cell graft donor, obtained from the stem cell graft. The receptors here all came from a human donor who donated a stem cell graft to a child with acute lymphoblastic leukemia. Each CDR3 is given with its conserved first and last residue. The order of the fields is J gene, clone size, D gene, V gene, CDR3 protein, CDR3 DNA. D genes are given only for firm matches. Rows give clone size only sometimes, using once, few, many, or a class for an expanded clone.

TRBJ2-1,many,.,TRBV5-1,CASSPYPGLSSYNEQFF,TGCGCCAGCAGCCCTTATCCGGGCCTAAGCTCCTACAATGAGCAGTTCTTC
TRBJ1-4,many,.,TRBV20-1,CSARFPRGYNEKLFF,TGCAGTGCTAGATTCCCGAGGGGTTATAATGAAAAACTGTTTTTT
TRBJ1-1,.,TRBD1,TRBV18,CASSPRQGAVIF,TGTGCCAGCTCACCCAGACAGGGGGCGGTGATCTTT
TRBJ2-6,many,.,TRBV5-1,CASSLAAYPRTSGANVLTF,TGCGCCAGCAGCTTGGCGGCTTACCCTAGGACTTCTGGGGCCAACGTCCTGACTTTC
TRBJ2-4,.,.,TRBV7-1,CASSSSLANKNIQYF,TGTGCCAGCAGCTCGTCCCTAGCCAACAAAAACATTCAGTACTTC
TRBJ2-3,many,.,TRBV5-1,CASSKGRGSGSDTQYF,TGCGCCAGCAGTAAAGGCCGTGGGTCAGGATCAGATACGCAGTATTTT
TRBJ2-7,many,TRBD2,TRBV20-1,CSARDRLAGGPGEYEQYF,TGCAGTGCTAGAGATCGGCTAGCGGGAGGGCCTGGAGAATACGAGCAGTACTTC
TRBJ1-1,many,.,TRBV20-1,CSARETTLWAFF,TGCAGTGCTAGGGAAACGACACTGTGGGCTTTCTTT
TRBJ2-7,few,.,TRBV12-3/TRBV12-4,CASSRTPKGYEQYF,TGTGCCAGCAGTCGAACCCCGAAGGGCTACGAGCAGTACTTC
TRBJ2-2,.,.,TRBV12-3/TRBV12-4,CASSLMGELFF,TGTGCCAGCAGTTTAATGGGGGAGCTGTTTTTT
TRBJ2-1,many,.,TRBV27,CASSRPGEVYEQFF,TGTGCCAGCAGTCGGCCGGGGGAAGTGTATGAGCAGTTCTTC
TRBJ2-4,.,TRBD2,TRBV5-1,CASSSSGTSGRANIQYF,TGCGCCAGCAGCTCATCCGGGACTAGCGGGAGGGCGAACATTCAGTACTTC
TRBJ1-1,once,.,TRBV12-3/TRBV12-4,CASNSAGATEAFF,TGTGCCAGCAACTCGGCGGGCGCCACTGAAGCTTTCTTT
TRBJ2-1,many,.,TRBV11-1,CASSLVLAAEQFF,TGTGCCAGCAGCTTAGTACTAGCTGCTGAGCAGTTCTTC
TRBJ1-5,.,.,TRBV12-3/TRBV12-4,CASSSLPRRPQHF,TGTGCCAGCAGTTCCCTGCCGCGCCGGCCCCAGCATTTT
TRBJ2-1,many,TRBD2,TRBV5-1,CASSYGGSTRSYNEQFF,TGCGCCAGCAGCTACGGCGGGAGTACGAGGTCCTACAATGAGCAGTTCTTC
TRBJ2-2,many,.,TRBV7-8,CASSFFNSRLRGELFF,TGTGCCAGCAGCTTCTTCAACAGTCGCCTAAGAGGGGAGCTGTTTTTT
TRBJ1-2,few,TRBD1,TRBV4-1,CASADTGTGIGYTF,TGCGCCAGCGCTGACACCGGGACAGGGATCGGCTACACCTTC
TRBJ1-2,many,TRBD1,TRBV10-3,CAISVSGGNGYTF,TGTGCCATCAGTGTATCAGGGGGCAATGGCTACACCTTC
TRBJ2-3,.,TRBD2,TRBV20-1,CSVHPGLASRDTQYF,TGCAGTGTACATCCGGGACTAGCCAGTAGAGATACGCAGTATTTT
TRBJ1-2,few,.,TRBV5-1,CASSLSGEPNYGYTF,TGCGCCAGCAGCTTGAGCGGGGAACCTAACTATGGCTACACCTTC
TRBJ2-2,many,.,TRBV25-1,CASSGGGPGELFF,TGTGCCAGCAGTGGTGGGGGACCCGGGGAGCTGTTTTTT
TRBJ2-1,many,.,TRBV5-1,CASPRAGSNEQFF,TGCGCCAGTCCCCGGGCAGGCTCCAATGAGCAGTTCTTC
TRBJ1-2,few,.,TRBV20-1,CSASRGNYGYTF,TGCAGTGCTAGTAGGGGGAACTATGGCTACACCTTC
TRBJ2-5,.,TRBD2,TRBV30,CAWSVMSGKWETQYF,TGTGCCTGGAGTGTGATGAGCGGGAAGTGGGAGACCCAGTACTTC
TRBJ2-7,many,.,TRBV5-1,CASRSLMSSYEQYF,TGCGCCAGCAGGTCGCTAATGAGCTCCTACGAGCAGTACTTC
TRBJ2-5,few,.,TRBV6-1,CASRAGNQETQYF,TGTGCCAGCAGGGCCGGGAACCAAGAGACCCAGTACTTC
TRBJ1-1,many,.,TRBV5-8,CASSSGGMRTEAFF,TGTGCCAGCAGCTCTGGGGGAATGCGCACTGAAGCTTTCTTT
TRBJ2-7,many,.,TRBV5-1,CASSLALGQTGEQYF,TGCGCCAGCAGCTTGGCCTTGGGGCAGACCGGAGAGCAGTACTTC
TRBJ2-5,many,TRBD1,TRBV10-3,CAISEGQEETQYF,TGTGCCATCAGTGAGGGACAGGAAGAGACCCAGTACTTC
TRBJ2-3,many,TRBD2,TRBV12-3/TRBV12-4,CASLTSGRGLDTQYF,TGTGCCAGCCTGACTAGCGGGAGGGGGTTGGATACGCAGTATTTT
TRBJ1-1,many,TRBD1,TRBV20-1,CSARRQGEAFF,TGCAGTGCTAGAAGACAGGGGGAAGCTTTCTTT
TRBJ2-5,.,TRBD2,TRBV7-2,CASSSPSGQETQYF,TGTGCCAGCAGCTCCCCTAGCGGACAAGAGACCCAGTACTTC
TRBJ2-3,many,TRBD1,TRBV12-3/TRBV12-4,CASSPGDRGSTDTQYF,TGTGCCAGCAGTCCCGGGGACAGGGGGTCAACAGATACGCAGTATTTT
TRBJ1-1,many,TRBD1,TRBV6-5,CASSYVGTGGMNTEAFF,TGTGCCAGCAGTTACGTCGGGACAGGGGGGATGAACACTGAAGCTTTCTTT
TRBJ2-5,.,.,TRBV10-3,CAISTGGAGPAGETQYF,TGTGCCATCAGCACAGGGGGGGCGGGGCCGGCGGGAGAGACCCAGTACTTC
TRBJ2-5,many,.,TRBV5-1,CASSYFQETQYF,TGCGCCAGCAGCTACTTCCAAGAGACCCAGTACTTC
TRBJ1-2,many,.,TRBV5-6,CASSLDYGYTF,TGTGCCAGCAGCTTAGACTATGGCTACACCTTC
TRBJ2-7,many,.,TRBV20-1,CSASGQGYSYEQYF,TGCAGTGCTAGTGGGCAGGGGTATTCCTACGAGCAGTACTTC
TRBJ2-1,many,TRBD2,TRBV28,CASSLWGLAGVKPSYNEQFF,TGTGCCAGCAGTTTATGGGGACTAGCGGGAGTTAAACCTTCCTACAATGAGCAGTTCTTC
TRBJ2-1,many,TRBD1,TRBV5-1,CASSSLAVGDSEQFF,TGCGCCAGCAGCTCCCTGGCTGTCGGGGACAGTGAGCAGTTCTTC
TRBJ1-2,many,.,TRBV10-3,CAARGESYGYTF,TGTGCCGCCAGGGGTGAGAGCTATGGCTACACCTTC
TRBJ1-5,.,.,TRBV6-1,CASSQTGWGNQPQHF,TGTGCCAGCAGTCAAACAGGGTGGGGCAATCAGCCCCAGCATTTT
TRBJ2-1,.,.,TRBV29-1,CSGGRVADNNEQFF,TGCAGCGGGGGTAGGGTAGCGGACAACAATGAGCAGTTCTTC
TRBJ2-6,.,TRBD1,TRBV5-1,CASSGGTGAGANVLTF,TGCGCCAGCAGCGGAGGGACAGGAGCTGGGGCCAACGTCCTGACTTTC
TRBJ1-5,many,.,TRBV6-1,CASRRHRSNQPQHF,TGTGCCAGCAGGAGACACCGTAGCAATCAGCCCCAGCATTTT
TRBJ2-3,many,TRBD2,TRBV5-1,CASRLPGGPSTDTQYF,TGCGCCAGCAGGTTACCGGGAGGGCCAAGCACAGATACGCAGTATTTT
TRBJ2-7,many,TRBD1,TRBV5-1,CASSSEGQGDEQYF,TGCGCCAGCAGCTCTGAGGGACAGGGGGACGAGCAGTACTTC
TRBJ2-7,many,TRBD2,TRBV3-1,CASSQTIKAGLSSYEQYF,TGTGCCAGCAGCCAAACTATCAAAGCGGGGCTGAGCTCCTACGAGCAGTACTTC
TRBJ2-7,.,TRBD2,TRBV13,CASSLFLAGSYEQYF,TGTGCCAGCAGCTTATTTCTAGCGGGCTCCTACGAGCAGTACTTC
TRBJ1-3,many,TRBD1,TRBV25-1,CATRQGVGNTIYF,TGTGCCACTCGACAGGGGGTTGGAAACACCATATATTTT
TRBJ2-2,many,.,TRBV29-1,CSVEAGYGELFF,TGCAGCGTTGAAGCAGGGTACGGGGAGCTGTTTTTT
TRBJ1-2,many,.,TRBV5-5,CASSLGGRPNYGYTF,TGTGCCAGCAGCTTGGGAGGCCGGCCTAACTATGGCTACACCTTC